Below are 20 T cell receptor beta chains sequenced from a single sample in a study of radiation and T cells in renal cell carcinoma. The time point was: baseline pretreatment blood. Indicated treatment: 15 Gy SBRT to primary tumor, nephrectomy 4 weeks later. Repertoires were generated with immunoSEQ multiplex PCR, while TCRdb's copy carries only in-frame clones and drops some. Among around 46,000 clones listed, 83% were seen once. Source: blood, taken from a patient whose treatment included radiotherapy and nephrectomy. Receptor source: a woman in her 70s with renal cell carcinoma.

The chain joins TRBV5-1 to TRBJ2-5, with 11 bases matching TRBD2. Germline V gene lookup returns CDR1 SGHRS and CDR2 YFSETQ. Losses at the gene ends were 4 bases for V and 5 bases for J; bases not matched to a gene: 7. The CDR3 length is 15 residues. As DNA, the CDR3 is TGCGCCAGCAGCCTTAGCGGGAGGGCCGGTGAGACCCAGTACTTC. Translation: CASSLSGRAGETQYF.

The gene calls are TRBV7-8 and TRBJ2-2; D is unclear. The CDR3 length is 13 residues. With 2 bases removed from V and 8 bases from J, the gap between germline ends came to 9 bases. Germline CDR1 and CDR2: SGHVS and FQNEAQ. CDR3 sequence: CASSLQDVGELFF. The CDR3 DNA sequence: TGTGCCAGCAGCTTACAGGACGTAGGGGAGCTGTTTTTT. Full variable domain (missing parts from reference TRBV7-8 and TRBJ2-2): GAGVSQSPRYKVAKRGQDVALRCDPISGHVSLFWYQQALGQGPEFLTYFQNEAQLDKSGLPSDRFFAERPEGSVSTLKIQRTQQEDSAVYLCASSLQDVGELFFGEGSRLTVL.

The CDR3 protein is CASSLGLDRTPSTDTQYF. CDR3 bases: TGCGCCAGCAGCTTGGGACTAGACCGGACTCCTAGCACAGATACGCAGTATTTT. This chain uses TRBV5-1 with TRBJ2-3; D possibly corresponds to TRBD2 (6 bases). Trimming cost V 0 bases and J 0 bases, with 17 bases left between them. The CDR3 is made up of 18 amino acids. Germline assignment: CDR1 SGHRS and CDR2 YFSETQ.

This chain connects TRBV4-1 to TRBJ2-1, with 11 bases that match TRBD2. The germline V gene encodes CDR1 MGHRA and CDR2 YSYEKL. This CDR3 has 15 amino acids. The V and J ends lost 1 base and 9 bases, in that order; junction bases with no gene match: 5. The CDR3 region has the DNA TGCGCCAGCAGCCAAGCTAGCGGGGGGCTTGGTGAGCAGTTCTTC. Protein: CASSQASGGLGEQFF.

The chain couples TRBV18 to TRBJ1-2; D ambiguous. This CDR3 has 15 amino acids. The germline V gene encodes CDR1 KGHSH and CDR2 LQKENI. V lost 3 bases and J lost 2, with 13 bases in between. The CDR3 region has the DNA TGTGCCAGCTCACCGCTGTCGGACGGGAACTATGGCTACACCTTC. Residues: CASSPLSDGNYGYTF.

The count of this clone is one. The chain carries TRBV15 and TRBJ1-1; D is possibly TRBD1 (6 bases). V lost 0 bases to trimming and J lost 5 bases, with 10 bases between them. The CDR3 is made up of 14 amino acids. The germline V gene encodes CDR1 LNHNV and CDR2 YYDKDF (reference sequence). The CDR3 DNA reads TGTGCCACCAGCAGAGACAGGGGATGGACTGAAGCTTTCTTT. It codes for CATSRDRGWTEAFF.

In its sample, this clone was seen a few times. The CDR3 protein is CASSHLTGHTEAFF. The CDR3 DNA reads as TGTGCCAGCAGCCACCTTACAGGGCACACTGAAGCTTTCTTT. This sequence joins TRBV6-5 and TRBJ1-1; a possible D gene is TRBD1 (6 bases). CDR3 size: 14 residues. Germline assignment: CDR1 MNHEY and CDR2 SVGAGI. Trimming took off 6 bases at V and 3 bases at J, with 14 bases between the two ends.

This chain joins TRBV6-1 and TRBJ2-3; D is ambiguous. The CDR3 has 15 amino acids. Per the germline V gene, CDR1 is MNHNS and CDR2 is SASEGT. The V end was cut by 2 bases, the J end by 0 bases, with 9 bases between. The CDR3 nucleotides are TGTGCCAGCAGTGAATTGAACCTTAGCACAGATACGCAGTATTTT. Protein product: CASSELNLSTDTQYF.

There are a few counts of this clone. The sample holds other DNA sequences that translate to the same CDR3. The chain employs TRBV5-6 and TRBJ1-1; D not certain. The CDR3 is 14 amino acids. The germline V gene encodes CDR1 SGHDT and CDR2 YYEEEE. Trimming took off 2 bases at V and 5 bases at J, with 13 bases between the two ends. CDR3 in amino acids: CASSLGQSRTEAFF. The CDR3 region has the DNA TGTGCCAGCAGCTTAGGGCAGTCGCGAACTGAAGCTTTCTTT.

This chain connects TRBV2 to TRBJ2-7, with 14 bases matching TRBD2. CDR3 size: 16 residues. Germline loops: CDR1 SNHLY, CDR2 FYNNEI. The ends lost 6 bases at V and 6 bases at J; junction bases unmatched: 10. CDR3 DNA: TGTGCCAGCAGGCCGGCCGGGACTAGCGGGAGAGGCGAGCAGTACTTC. It translates to CASRPAGTSGRGEQYF.

The chain combines TRBV6-5 with TRBJ2-7, with 14 bases fitting TRBD2. Germline V gives CDR1 MNHEY, CDR2 SVGAGI. This CDR3 region has 15 residues. V lost 4 bases and J lost 6; bases outside the gene matches: 5. The CDR3 here is CASSWGLAGVSEQYF. CDR3 nucleotides: TGTGCCAGCAGTTGGGGACTAGCGGGAGTATCCGAGCAGTACTTC.

The chain couples TRBV2 to TRBJ2-4; tentative D call: TRBD2 (5 bases). Per the germline V gene, CDR1 is SNHLY and CDR2 is FYNNEI. Between the trimmed V and J ends, which lost 0 bases and 0 bases, there was a span of 9 bases. This CDR3 has 16 residues. This CDR3 is CASSEAPEGAKNIQYF. In nucleotides, the CDR3 is TGTGCCAGCAGTGAAGCGCCTGAGGGAGCCAAAAACATTCAGTACTTC.

The V call is TRBV7-9, the J call TRBJ1-2, with TRBD1 identical over 9 bases. With V trimmed by 5 bases and J by 4 bases, 11 bases remained unmatched. Germline lookup yields CDR1 SEHNR and CDR2 FQNEAQ (reference sequence). The CDR3 sequence is 16 residues long. The CDR3 region has the DNA TGTGCCAGCAGCCCTCGGACAGGGGCATTGGGCTATGGCTACACCTTC. Translation gives CASSPRTGALGYGYTF.

The V and J genes are TRBV2 and TRBJ2-3; TRBD1 aligns across 7 bases. The CDR3 runs 12 residues. The V gene's germline CDR1 is SNHLY and CDR2 FYNNEI. V lost 6 bases to trimming and J lost 15 bases; unmatched junction nucleotides: 12. The chain's CDR3 is CASSPTGTVSYF. CDR3 in DNA: TGTGCCAGCAGCCCAACCGGGACAGTTAGCTATTTT.

This clone appeared a few times. V usage is TRBV6-5 and J usage is TRBJ2-1; TRBD2 matches at 13 bases. Germline lookup yields CDR1 MNHEY and CDR2 SVGAGI. The CDR3 totals 15 residues. V lost 6 bases and J lost 10; bases outside the gene matches: 9. The CDR3 sequence: CASRYGTSGNGEQFF. The CDR3 coding sequence is TGTGCCAGCAGATACGGGACTAGCGGGAATGGGGAGCAGTTCTTC.

This rearrangement joins TRBV6-1 to TRBJ1-2; possible D gene TRBD1, 5 bases. Germline V gene lookup returns CDR1 MNHNS and CDR2 SASEGT. This CDR3 contains 13 residues. Trimming left V 3 bases short and J 3 bases short, with 8 bases between. CDR3 coding DNA: TGTGCCAGCAGTGACCCACAGGACTATGGCTACACCTTC. Translated: CASSDPQDYGYTF.

The chain recombines TRBV6-6 with TRBJ2-7; no firm D call. CDR1 and CDR2 (germline): MNHNY, SVGAGI (reference sequence). The CDR3 contains 13 residues. V lost 3 bases and J 4 bases, leaving 10 bases between the germline ends. DNA for the CDR3: TGTGCCAGCAGTTATGTACGGAGTTACGAGCAGTACTTC. Protein: CASSYVRSYEQYF.

The gene calls are TRBV5-1 and TRBJ2-3; D gene ambiguous. Germline V gene lookup returns CDR1 SGHRS and CDR2 YFSETQ. V lost 0 bases and J lost 5, with 10 bases in between. The CDR3 is 14 residues long. CDR3 sequence: CASSLEGRQDTQYF. The CDR3 DNA is TGCGCCAGCAGCTTGGAAGGTAGGCAAGATACGCAGTATTTT. Full variable domain (remainder filled in from reference TRBV5-1 and TRBJ2-3): KAGVTQTPRYLIKTRGQQVTLSCSPISGHRSVSWYQQTPGQGLQFLFEYFSETQRNKGNFPGRFSGRQFSNSRSEMNVSTLELGDSALYLCASSLEGRQDTQYFGPGTRLTVL.

This chain joins TRBV2 and TRBJ1-5, with D possibly matching TRBD1 (6 bases). This CDR3 region has 14 residues. Germline V gene sequence: CDR1 SNHLY, CDR2 FYNNEI. V dropped 7 bases and J dropped 5 bases, with 15 bases sitting between them. CDR3 loop: CASNPDSPDQPQHF. The DNA for the CDR3 is TGTGCCAGCAATCCGGACAGCCCCGATCAGCCCCAGCATTTT.

The V call is TRBV20-1, the J call TRBJ2-1, with D perhaps assigned TRBD1 or TRBD2 (5 bases each). V was trimmed by 6 bases and J by 15 bases, leaving 18 bases between them. From germline, CDR1 is DFQATT and CDR2 SNEGSKA (reference sequence). This CDR3 region has 11 residues. In DNA, the CDR3 is TGCAGTGCAAACCGGGACCCCCTTTGGTTCTTC. Its protein is CSANRDPLWFF.